The clone carrying this TCR beta chain was detected a few times. Its specificity is not known. Donors contributed one heparinised blood draw apiece, averaging about 100 mL. Purity exceeding 95% was reached by all sorted populations. What was sequenced were expressed TCRB transcripts, since all of the isolated RNA had been reverse transcribed. Here immunoSEQ multiplex PCR was the method, and the copy in TCRdb shows in-frame clones only, minus some. The table lists more than 150,000 clones, about 9% of them singletons. This sample was included in a study of beta chain features in type 1 diabetes. Points from the study as a whole: Insertion counts at VDJ junctions were lower in type 1 diabetes patients, who also showed more deletions there. Patients and controls would be equally affected if PCR favored shorter templates. Shortening that was moderate but significant affected the TCRB CDR3s of Type 1 diabetes patients in all four CD4+ subsets.

The origin of this receptor is a young woman with type 1 diabetes. What was sequenced was central memory CD4+ T cells from blood.

The DNA for the CDR3 is TGTGCCAGTAGTATAGTAAGGGGCACCTATGGCTACACCTTC. It codes for CASSIVRGTYGYTF. The rearrangement links TRBV19 to TRBJ1-2, with D possibly being TRBD1 (5 bases). Germline-derived CDR1 and CDR2 are LNHDA and SQIVND (reference sequence). The CDR3 runs to 14 residues. V lost 1 base and J 4 bases, leaving 10 bases between the germline ends.